This T cell receptor beta chain was profiled in a study of blood T cell repertoires in COVID-19. Study as a whole: Samples taken during acute and convalescent COVID-19 were collected in the United States, Italy and Spain. Nucleic acid was either cDNA or gDNA, and it came from T cells, B-cell-depleted T cells, or PBMCs.

Seattle-derived patients entered the study during active infection and were followed longitudinally. In the original processing: Cell counts per sample came from amplifying reference gene primers. This table comes from immunoSEQ multiplex PCR, and its TCRdb copy is limited to in-frame clones, with some not included. The V and J calls and clone size are taken from that table; D and trimming were inferred from the DNA. Here the sample spans a few hundred thousand clones, approximately 85% being singletons. Specimen: peripheral blood. The receptor's source is a human donor with COVID-19, enrolled during active disease. The donor label of this sample is uncertain.

The CDR3 is CASNLLGGEGYTF. DNA of the CDR3: TGTGCCAGCAACCTATTAGGGGGCGAAGGCTACACCTTC. The rearrangement uses TRBV9 and TRBJ1-2; 7 bases are a match to TRBD1. The CDR3 spans 13 residues. Germline values: CDR1 SGDLS, CDR2 YYNGEE. The V and J ends lost 6 bases and 8 bases, in that order; junction bases with no gene match: 10.